What follows describes a single T cell receptor beta chain. Its antigen is currently not known. No much larger clone is present one base from it, and per-base qualities are unavailable. There are 13 amino acids in the CDR3, from cysteine to phenylalanine inclusive. Only the CDR3 region is kept as DNA, spanning 39 bases read in frame from base 1. Unmatched junction bases come to 5, with V trimmed by 4 bases and J by 5 bases. In the germline V gene (reference sequence), CDR1 corresponds to LGHDT and CDR2 to YNNKEL. Each collaborating institution followed its own protocols to collect whole blood in K2EDTA tubes. For TCRbeta analysis, collaborators shipped samples in one of three forms: frozen whole blood, isolated PBMCs, or DNA extracted from either of those sample types. The immunoSEQ Assay, a bias-controlled multiplex PCR, was used to amplify TCRbeta CDR3 regions from genomic DNA. As for the authors' bioinformatics: Nucleated cell counts per sample were estimated from amplification of reference gene primers within the assay. To quantify the absolute abundance of each unique TCRbeta CDR3 rearrangement, sequence reads were collapsed and filtered. Productive Simpson clonality was computed per sample as the square root of Simpson's diversity index over productive rearrangements. Drawn from immuneACCESS, this table holds only the in-frame rearrangements with V and J called that TCRdb kept. Clones are partly lost; checked studies trace under half to an unresolved V gene and leave the rest unexplained. Clone size and V and J calls were adopted from that table, with D and trimming inferred from the DNA. In all, the sample holds fewer than 150,000 clones, and roughly 86% of those were seen once. Around 13% of the sample is taken by the ten largest.

This sample stems from a study of blood T cell repertoires in COVID-19 (dated by TCRdb to 2018 to 2020). Study-wide context: Samples from collaborators originated in the United States, Italy and Spain and spanned both the acute and convalescent phases of COVID-19. The prospective study material was composed of cDNA or gDNA derived from T cells, B-cell-depleted T cells, or PBMCs. Deeply sampled blood TCRbeta repertoires from subjects exposed to, actively infected with, or recovered from COVID-19 were included in the dataset. The repertoires were released in a freely available public database meant as a resource for research on the immune response to SARS-CoV-2. Samples were obtained from the ongoing ImmuneRACE study (first 160 participants) and from 1,254 subjects provided by 6 global collaborators. A de-identified subject ID, COVID-19 status, age in years and sex were almost always included in the sample metadata. Where available, HLA class I and class II types were taken from metadata supplied by the sample provider and were not determined by assay-based typing.

Beyond this particular receptor, the publication reports: The quantity of clinical and demographic metadata differed by source and by participant and was supplied without curation.

This TCR came from a human donor in a cohort sampled during active COVID-19. The material sequenced was peripheral blood. This sequence uses TRBV3-1 (or the pseudogene TRBV3-2) and TRBJ2-7; TRBD1 fits 7 bases in the junction. The CDR3 corresponds to CASSRIDRDEQYF. The DNA sequence is TGTGCCAGCAGCCGGATCGACAGGGACGAGCAGTACTTC.